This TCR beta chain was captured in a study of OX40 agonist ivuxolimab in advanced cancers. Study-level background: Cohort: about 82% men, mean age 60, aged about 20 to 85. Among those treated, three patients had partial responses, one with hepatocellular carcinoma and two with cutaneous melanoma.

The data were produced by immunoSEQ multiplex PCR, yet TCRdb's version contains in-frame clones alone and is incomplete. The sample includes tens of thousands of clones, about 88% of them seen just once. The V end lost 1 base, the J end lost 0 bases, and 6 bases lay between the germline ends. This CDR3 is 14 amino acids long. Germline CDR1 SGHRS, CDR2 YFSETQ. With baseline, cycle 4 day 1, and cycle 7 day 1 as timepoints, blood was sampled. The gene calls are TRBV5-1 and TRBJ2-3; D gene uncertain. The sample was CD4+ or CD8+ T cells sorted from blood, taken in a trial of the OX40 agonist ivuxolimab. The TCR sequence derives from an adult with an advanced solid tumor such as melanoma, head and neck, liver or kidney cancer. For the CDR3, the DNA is TGCGCCAGCAGCTTGCAACAAAGCACAGATACGCAGTATTTT. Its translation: CASSLQQSTDTQYF.